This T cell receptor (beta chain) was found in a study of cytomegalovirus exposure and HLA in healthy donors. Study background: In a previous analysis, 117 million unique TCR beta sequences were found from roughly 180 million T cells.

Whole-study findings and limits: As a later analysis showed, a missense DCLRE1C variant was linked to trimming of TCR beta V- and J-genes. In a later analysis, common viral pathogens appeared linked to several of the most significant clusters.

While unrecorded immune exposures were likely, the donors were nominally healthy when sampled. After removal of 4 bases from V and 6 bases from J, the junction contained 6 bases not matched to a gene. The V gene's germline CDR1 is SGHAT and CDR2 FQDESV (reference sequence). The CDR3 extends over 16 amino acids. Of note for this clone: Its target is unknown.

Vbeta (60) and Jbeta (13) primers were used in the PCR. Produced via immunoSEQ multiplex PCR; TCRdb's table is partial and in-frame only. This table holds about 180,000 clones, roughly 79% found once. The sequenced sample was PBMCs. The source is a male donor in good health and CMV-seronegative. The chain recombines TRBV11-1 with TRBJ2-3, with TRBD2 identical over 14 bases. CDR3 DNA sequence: TGTGCCAGCAGCTCAGGGACTAGCGGGAGTTTCGATACGCAGTATTTT. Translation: CASSSGTSGSFDTQYF.